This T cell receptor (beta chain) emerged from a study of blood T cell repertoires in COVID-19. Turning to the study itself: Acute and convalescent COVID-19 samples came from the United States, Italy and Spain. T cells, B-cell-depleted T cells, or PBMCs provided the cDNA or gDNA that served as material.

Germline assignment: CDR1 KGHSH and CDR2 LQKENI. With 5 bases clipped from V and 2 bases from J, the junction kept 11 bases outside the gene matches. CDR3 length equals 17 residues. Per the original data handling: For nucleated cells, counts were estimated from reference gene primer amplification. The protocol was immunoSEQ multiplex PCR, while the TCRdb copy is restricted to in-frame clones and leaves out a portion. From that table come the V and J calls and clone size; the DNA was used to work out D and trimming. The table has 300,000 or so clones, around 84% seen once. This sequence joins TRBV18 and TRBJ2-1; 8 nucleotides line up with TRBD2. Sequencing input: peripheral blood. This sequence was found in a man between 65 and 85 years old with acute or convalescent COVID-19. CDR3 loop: CASSDSGGGGTYNEQFF. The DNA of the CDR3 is TGTGCCAGCTCAGACTCGGGAGGGGGGGGCACCTACAATGAGCAGTTCTTC.